This T cell receptor beta chain stems from a study of blood T cell repertoires in COVID-19. About the study: PBMCs, B-cell-depleted T cells, or T cells were the source of the cDNA or gDNA that made up the material.

Per the authors' pipeline: Reference gene primer amplification gave estimated nucleated cell counts. Using immunoSEQ multiplex PCR, the repertoire was profiled, and TCRdb retains in-frame clones only, with some absent. Clonal size and the V and J genes are those of that table, whereas D and trimming came from the DNA. The table lists about 230,000 clones, around 80% of them singletons. This clone came up once. Germline loops: CDR1 MNHEY, CDR2 SVGAGI. Trimming at V came to 2 bases and at J to 7 bases, leaving 10 bases not matched to a gene. This CDR3 has 16 residues. The specimen sequenced was peripheral blood. The genes are TRBV6-5 and TRBJ1-2; 10 bases fit TRBD1. The sequence was collected from a woman between 35 and 50 years old who had recovered from COVID-19. DNA of the CDR3: TGTGCCAGCAGTTACGGACAGGGGGTGACGATTGGTGGCTACACCTTC. Translation: CASSYGQGVTIGGYTF.